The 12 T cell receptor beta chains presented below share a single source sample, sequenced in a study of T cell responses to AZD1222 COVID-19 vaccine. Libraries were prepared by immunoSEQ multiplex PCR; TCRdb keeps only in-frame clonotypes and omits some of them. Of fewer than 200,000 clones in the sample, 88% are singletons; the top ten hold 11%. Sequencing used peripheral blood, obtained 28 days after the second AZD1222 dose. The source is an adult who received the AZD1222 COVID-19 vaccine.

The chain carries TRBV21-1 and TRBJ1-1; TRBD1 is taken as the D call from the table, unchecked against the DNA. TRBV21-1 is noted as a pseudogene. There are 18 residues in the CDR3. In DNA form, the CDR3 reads TGTGCCAGCAGCAAATTGTGCGGGGACAGGGACAAACGTACTGAAGCTTTCTTT. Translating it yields CASSKLCGDRDKRTEAFF.

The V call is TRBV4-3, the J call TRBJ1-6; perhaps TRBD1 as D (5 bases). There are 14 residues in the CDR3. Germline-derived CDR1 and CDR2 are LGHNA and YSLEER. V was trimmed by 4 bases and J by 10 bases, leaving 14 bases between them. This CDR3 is CASSRRVFESPLHF. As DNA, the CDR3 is TGCGCCAGCAGCCGCAGGGTATTCGAGTCACCCCTCCACTTT.

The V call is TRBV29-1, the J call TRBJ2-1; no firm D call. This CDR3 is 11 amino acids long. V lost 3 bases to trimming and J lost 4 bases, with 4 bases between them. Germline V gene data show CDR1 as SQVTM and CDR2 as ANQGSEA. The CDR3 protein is CSVDGYNEQFF. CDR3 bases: TGCAGCGTTGACGGTTACAATGAGCAGTTCTTC.

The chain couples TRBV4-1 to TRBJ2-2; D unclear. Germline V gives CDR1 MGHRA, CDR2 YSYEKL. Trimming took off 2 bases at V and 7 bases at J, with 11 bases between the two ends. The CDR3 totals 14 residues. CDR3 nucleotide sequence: TGCGCCAGCAGCCAACACCCTATGCTCGGGGAGCTGTTTTTT. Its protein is CASSQHPMLGELFF.

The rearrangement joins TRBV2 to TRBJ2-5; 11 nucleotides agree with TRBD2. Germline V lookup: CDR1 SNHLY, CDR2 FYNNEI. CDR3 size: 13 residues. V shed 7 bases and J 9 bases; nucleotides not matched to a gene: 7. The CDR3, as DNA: TGTGCCAGCACGCCTAGCGGGGGGCCCCCCCAGTACTTC. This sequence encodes CASTPSGGPPQYF.

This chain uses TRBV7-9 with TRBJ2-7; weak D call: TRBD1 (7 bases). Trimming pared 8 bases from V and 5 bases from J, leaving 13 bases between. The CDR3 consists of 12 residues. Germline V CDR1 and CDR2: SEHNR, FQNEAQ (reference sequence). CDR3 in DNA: TGTGCCAGCGGAGGAGGGGGCGACGAGCAGTACTTC. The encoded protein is CASGGGGDEQYF. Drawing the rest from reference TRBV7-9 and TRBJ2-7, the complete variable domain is DTGVSQNPRHKITKRGQNVTFRCDPISEHNRLYWYRQTLGQGPEFLTYFQNEAQLEKSRLLSDRFSAERPKGSFSTLEIQRTEQGDSAMYLCASGGGGDEQYFGPGTRLTVT.

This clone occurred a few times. CDR3 amino acids: CASSVDQGGSGYGYTF. The CDR3 nucleotides are TGTGCCAGCAGCGTAGATCAAGGAGGATCCGGCTATGGCTACACCTTC. The chain recombines TRBV9 with TRBJ1-2; D is undetermined. Germline assignment: CDR1 SGDLS and CDR2 YYNGEE. The length of the CDR3 is 16 residues. V was clipped by 0 bases and J by 4 bases, with 16 bases between them.

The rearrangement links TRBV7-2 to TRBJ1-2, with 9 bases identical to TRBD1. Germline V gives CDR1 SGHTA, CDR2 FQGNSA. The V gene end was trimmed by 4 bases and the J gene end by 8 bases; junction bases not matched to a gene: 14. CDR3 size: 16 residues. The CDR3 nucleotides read TGTGCCAGCAGCTCTTTGGGGGGACAGGGACCACTCGGCTACACCTTC. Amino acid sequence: CASSSLGGQGPLGYTF. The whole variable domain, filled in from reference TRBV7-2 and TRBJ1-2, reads GAGVSQSPSNKVTEKGKDVELRCDPISGHTALYWYRQSLGQGLEFLIYFQGNSAPDKSGLPSDRFSAERTGGSVSTLTIQRTQQEDSAVYLCASSSLGGQGPLGYTFGSGTRLTVV.

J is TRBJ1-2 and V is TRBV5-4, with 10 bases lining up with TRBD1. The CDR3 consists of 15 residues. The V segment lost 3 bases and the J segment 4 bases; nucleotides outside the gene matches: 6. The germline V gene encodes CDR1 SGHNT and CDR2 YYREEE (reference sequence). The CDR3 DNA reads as TGTGCCAGCAGCTCCGGGACAGGGGTGTTCTATGGCTACACCTTC. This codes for CASSSGTGVFYGYTF.

In DNA, the CDR3 is TGTGCCAGCAGCTGGGGGGAGGCGGCCCGGAGGGAGCAGTACTTC. Protein product: CASSWGEAARREQYF. V and J are TRBV7-2 and TRBJ2-7, with TRBD2 as a possible D gene (6 bases). The CDR3 loop spans 15 amino acids. Trimming left V 4 bases short and J 7 bases short, with 20 bases between. The germline gives CDR1 SGHTA, CDR2 FQGNSA.

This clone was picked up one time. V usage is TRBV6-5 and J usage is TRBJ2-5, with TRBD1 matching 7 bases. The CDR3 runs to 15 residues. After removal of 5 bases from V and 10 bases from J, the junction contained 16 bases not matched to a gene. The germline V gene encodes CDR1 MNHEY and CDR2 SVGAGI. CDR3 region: CASSPTPGQLLFQYF. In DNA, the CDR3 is TGTGCCAGCAGTCCGACTCCGGGACAGCTACTTTTCCAGTACTTC.

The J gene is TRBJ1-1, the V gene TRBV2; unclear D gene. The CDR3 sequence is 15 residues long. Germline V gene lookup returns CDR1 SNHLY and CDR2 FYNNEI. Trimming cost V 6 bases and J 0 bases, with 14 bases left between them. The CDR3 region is CASSRQTPMNTEAFF. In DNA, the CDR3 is TGTGCCAGCAGCCGACAAACACCCATGAACACTGAAGCTTTCTTT.